Listed below are T cell receptor beta chains from one sample, sequenced in a study of Graves' ophthalmopathy and Graves' hyperthyroidism. Each CDR3 protein gets one entry after TCRdb re-called the multiplex PCR reads with MiXCR. The table has hundreds of thousands of distinct CDR3 sequences, roughly an eighth seen once. Material: blood. The source is a woman aged 25 to 39 with Graves' ophthalmopathy. Each CDR3 is given with its conserved first and last residue. The D gene is left open where the match is weak. Rows may omit the clone size; those that give it use once, few, many or a size class.

length: 17
J: TRBJ2-2
V: TRBV12-3/TRBV12-4
D: TRBD1
size: many
CDR3: CASSFYRGSTNTGELFF
DNA: TGTGCCAGCAGTTTCTACAGGGGATCCACGAACACCGGGGAGCTGTTTTTT

length: 17
J: TRBJ2-4
V: TRBV5-5
D: -
size: few
CDR3: CASSNKGLGARKNIQYF
DNA: TGTGCCAGCAGCAATAAGGGTCTAGGGGCGCGGAAAAACATTCAGTACTTC

length: 14
J: TRBJ2-5
V: TRBV6-1
D: -
size: many
CDR3: CARIGRNSKETQYF
DNA: TGTGCCAGAATCGGACGAAATTCGAAAGAGACCCAGTACTTC

length: 16
J: TRBJ2-7
V: TRBV4-1
D: -
size: -
CDR3: CASSQGFGQGGYEQYF
DNA: TGCGCCAGCAGCCAAGGCTTTGGGCAGGGGGGCTACGAGCAGTACTTC

length: 14
J: TRBJ2-7
V: TRBV6-1
D: -
size: many
CDR3: CASSGWQADYEQYF
DNA: TGTGCCAGCAGTGGCTGGCAGGCAGACTACGAGCAGTACTTC

length: 15
J: TRBJ2-7
V: TRBV7-9
D: -
size: -
CDR3: CASSLGRGRSYEQYF
DNA: TGTGCCAGCAGCTTAGGACGGGGGAGGTCCTACGAGCAGTACTTC

length: 14
J: TRBJ2-7
V: TRBV10-1
D: -
size: many
CDR3: CASSSPNNPYEQYF
DNA: TGCGCCAGCAGTTCTCCTAATAACCCCTACGAGCAGTACTTC

length: 14
J: TRBJ2-2
V: TRBV6-1
D: -
size: -
CDR3: CASSEGRNTGELFF
DNA: TGTGCCAGCAGTGAAGGAAGGAACACCGGGGAGCTGTTTTTT

length: 15
J: TRBJ1-2
V: TRBV15
D: -
size: many
CDR3: CATSRDYRDNYGYTF
DNA: TGTGCCACCAGCAGAGATTATCGGGATAACTATGGCTACACCTTC

length: 16
J: TRBJ2-7
V: TRBV3-1
D: -
size: few
CDR3: CASSQAAAGTFYEQYF
DNA: TGTGCCAGCAGCCAAGCGGCGGCAGGAACTTTCTACGAGCAGTACTTC

length: 13
J: TRBJ2-7
V: TRBV29-1
D: -
size: many
CDR3: CSVYGTPTYEQYF
DNA: TGCAGCGTTTACGGGACACCGACCTACGAGCAGTACTTC

length: 16
J: TRBJ1-6
V: TRBV10-3
D: TRBD1
size: many
CDR3: CAISEARQGGNSPLHF
DNA: TGTGCCATCAGTGAGGCCCGACAGGGTGGGAATTCACCCCTCCACTTT

length: 11
J: TRBJ1-1
V: TRBV19
D: -
size: many
CDR3: CASSITGEAFF
DNA: TGTGCCAGTAGTATCACGGGGGAAGCTTTCTTT

length: 17
J: TRBJ2-7
V: TRBV6-5
D: -
size: many
CDR3: CTSKALGESGFSYEQYF
DNA: TGTACCAGCAAAGCCCTAGGAGAAAGCGGATTTTCCTACGAGCAGTACTTC

length: 15
J: TRBJ1-2
V: TRBV6-4
D: TRBD1
size: few
CDR3: CASSTTGTGFYGYTF
DNA: TGTGCCAGCAGTACAACTGGGACAGGGTTCTATGGCTACACCTTC

length: 10
J: TRBJ1-2
V: TRBV30
D: -
size: -
CDR3: CAPTGDGYTF
DNA: TGTGCCCCTACTGGGGACGGCTACACCTTC

length: 17
J: TRBJ2-5
V: TRBV29-1
D: TRBD2
size: many
CDR3: CNVEGRRLAGVSETQYF
DNA: TGCAACGTTGAAGGGCGGCGGCTAGCGGGAGTATCGGAGACCCAGTACTTC

length: 12
J: TRBJ1-1
V: TRBV30
D: -
size: many
CDR3: CAWSVRRTEAFF
DNA: TGTGCCTGGAGTGTACGGAGGACTGAAGCTTTCTTT

length: 13
J: TRBJ2-7
V: TRBV6-5
D: TRBD1
size: many
CDR3: CASSRDRTYEQYF
DNA: TGTGCCAGCAGCCGGGACAGGACCTACGAGCAGTACTTC

length: 14
J: TRBJ2-5
V: TRBV24-1
D: -
size: -
CDR3: CATAPGGPQETQYF
DNA: TGTGCCACCGCCCCCGGGGGTCCCCAAGAGACCCAGTACTTC